The entry below gives a single T cell receptor beta chain sequence along with its context. Germline CDR1 is MGHDK and CDR2 is SYGVNS. V gave up 6 bases and J gave up 2 bases; unmatched junction bases: 9. The CDR3 runs to 15 residues. These data belong to a study of blood T cells in healthy people across ages. Sample-barcoded 5' priming and a J-beta primer mix drove a second PCR of about 6 to 12 cycles. TCRdb re-called the 5' RACE reads through MiXCR, storing one row per CDR3 protein. The sample has over 500,000 distinct CDR3 sequences, about 27% seen once; the top ten hold approximately 3.7%. This sample also appeared in a second study, on T cells of mothers and their children.

The sequence was obtained from a boy aged 2 to 10 in good health. Sequenced input: blood. The chain employs TRBV25-1 and TRBJ2-7; 8 bases align to TRBD1. The chain's CDR3 is CASSGDRTGTYEQYF. In nucleotides, the CDR3 is TGTGCCAGCAGCGGTGATAGGACAGGGACCTACGAGCAGTACTTC.